A selection of T cell receptor beta chains follows, all from one sample in a study of T cells after yellow fever vaccination. In TCRdb, the 5' RACE reads were re-called with MiXCR into one record per CDR3 protein. The data hold around 590,000 distinct CDR3 sequences, with roughly an eighth observed a single time. The sample in question was PBMCs, obtained on the day of the yellow fever booster vaccination. These receptors were collected from a man aged 30 to 39 who received the YFV17D yellow fever vaccine. CDR3s include the opening cysteine and the closing phenylalanine or tryptophan. The D gene is left open where the match is weak. Size is stated for part of the rows, as once, few or many counts, or as a class when the clone is expanded.

v_call,d_call,clone_size,j_call,cdr3_nt,cdr3_aa
TRBV7-9,TRBD1,few,TRBJ2-5,TGTGCCAGCAGCAAATCCAAGACAGGGGCCTACCAAGAGACCCAGTACTTC,CASSKSKTGAYQETQYF
TRBV6-4,NA,many,TRBJ1-5,TGTGCCAGCAGTGAAGAGGGCAATCAGCCCCAGCATTTT,CASSEEGNQPQHF
TRBV5-5,NA,NA,TRBJ1-1,TGTGCCAGCAGCAGATTCCAGGGAGGGGGCACTGAAGCTTTCTTT,CASSRFQGGGTEAFF
TRBV30,TRBD1,few,TRBJ2-1,TGTGCCTGGAGTAGAGGCCAGGGGGCGTTGGCTGAGCAGTTCTTC,CAWSRGQGALAEQFF
TRBV5-1,NA,NA,TRBJ2-3,TGCGCCAGCAGCTTGGAACAGGCGACAGATACGCAGTATTTT,CASSLEQATDTQYF
TRBV27,NA,few,TRBJ2-2,TGTGCCAGCAGTTTGACAGCGGCGAACACCGGGGAGCTGTTTTTT,CASSLTAANTGELFF
TRBV6-5,NA,once,TRBJ2-5,TGTGCCAGCAGTTCTTTAGGGGCGGGAAAGACCCAGTACTTC,CASSSLGAGKTQYF
TRBV5-1,TRBD1,NA,TRBJ2-1,TGCGCCAGCAGCACCGGGACAGCCCTCAATGAGCAGTTCTTC,CASSTGTALNEQFF
TRBV20-1,TRBD2,few,TRBJ2-5,TGCAGTGCTAGTGTGGCTAGCGGCCAAGAGACCCAGTACTTC,CSASVASGQETQYF
TRBV20-1,TRBD2,NA,TRBJ2-1,TGCAGTGCTAGTTCGACTAGCGGGAGATACAATGAGCAGTTCTTC,CSASSTSGRYNEQFF
TRBV6-1,NA,many,TRBJ1-2,TGTGCCAGCGCGCGGGCTGGTGGGTATGGCTACACCTTC,CASARAGGYGYTF
TRBV7-2,TRBD1,few,TRBJ2-1,TGTGCCAGCAGCTTAGTGGGGACAGCTAGGTACAATGAGCAGTTCTTC,CASSLVGTARYNEQFF
TRBV5-1,TRBD1,few,TRBJ1-2,TGCGCCAGCAGCTCGGCCGGGACAGGTCGGAGCTACACCTTC,CASSSAGTGRSYTF
TRBV10-3,TRBD2,once,TRBJ2-7,TGTGCCATCAGTTCCCCAGGACTAGCGGGAGTGGGCACCTACGAGCAGTACTTC,CAISSPGLAGVGTYEQYF
TRBV4-2,TRBD1,few,TRBJ2-7,TGTGCCAGCAGCCATGACTTACAGGGGGCAGGGTACGAGCAGTACTTC,CASSHDLQGAGYEQYF
TRBV4-3,TRBD1,NA,TRBJ2-4,TGCGCCAGCAGCCAAGTGGCTGGGACAGGTCACATTCAGTACTTC,CASSQVAGTGHIQYF
TRBV6-2/TRBV6-3,NA,NA,TRBJ2-7,TGTGCCAGCAGTTCGCCGGACAGACGCTCCTACGAGCAGTACTTC,CASSSPDRRSYEQYF
TRBV7-2,TRBD2,few,TRBJ2-5,TGTGCCAGCAGCTTACTAGCGGGAGGTGTAACCGGAGAGACCCAGTACTTC,CASSLLAGGVTGETQYF
TRBV9,NA,few,TRBJ2-1,TGTGCCAGCAGGCGGGGCGCTGACGGTGCCGATGAGCAGTTCTTC,CASRRGADGADEQFF
TRBV7-9,NA,few,TRBJ2-7,TGTGCCAGCAGCATGACTAGTAACCCCCCCTACGAGCAGTACTTC,CASSMTSNPPYEQYF
TRBV7-2,NA,many,TRBJ2-3,TGTGCCAGCAGCTTAACCGGAGATACGCAGTATTTT,CASSLTGDTQYF
TRBV7-8,NA,few,TRBJ1-4,TGTGGATCTTCAGATTTCAATAATGAAAAACTGTTTTTT,CGSSDFNNEKLFF
TRBV27,NA,few,TRBJ2-7,TGTGCCAGCACCCCCCTAAGATCCTACGAGCAGTACTTC,CASTPLRSYEQYF
TRBV6-5,NA,NA,TRBJ2-3,TGTGCCAGCAGTTACGATGGGTTCACAGATACGCAGTATTTT,CASSYDGFTDTQYF
TRBV12-3/TRBV12-4,NA,NA,TRBJ2-6,TGTGCCAGCAGCTCTAAATCCTCTGGGGCCAACGTCCTGACTTTC,CASSSKSSGANVLTF
TRBV3-1,TRBD1,NA,TRBJ1-5,TGTGCCAGCAGCCCCACCATACAGGGGCCTAATCAGCCCCAGCATTTT,CASSPTIQGPNQPQHF
TRBV6-2/TRBV6-3,NA,NA,TRBJ2-2,TGTGCCAGCAGTCGGGACGGATTTAGTTTGGTCACCGGGGAGCTGTTTTTT,CASSRDGFSLVTGELFF
TRBV4-3,NA,NA,TRBJ2-1,TGCGCCAGCAGCCAATCAGCCCCCCGGGACTCGTCGGCCAATGAGCAGTTCTTC,CASSQSAPRDSSANEQFF
TRBV9,NA,few,TRBJ2-6,TGTGCCAGCAGCGGAGAACTGGGGGGGCTTGGGGCCAACGTCCTGACTTTC,CASSGELGGLGANVLTF
TRBV14,NA,few,TRBJ2-7,TGTGCCAGCAGCGAGACACCGACCCCTAGGGAGCAGTACTTC,CASSETPTPREQYF
TRBV7-7,TRBD2,NA,TRBJ2-1,TGTGCCAGCAGCATCAGCGGGAGCGACCTTGGTGAGCAGTTCTTC,CASSISGSDLGEQFF
TRBV9,TRBD2,NA,TRBJ2-3,TGTGCCAGCAGCACGGGAGGGATCGCAGATACGCAGTATTTT,CASSTGGIADTQYF
TRBV23-1,NA,NA,TRBJ2-7,TGCGCCAGCAGTCAATCGGGGCTACCATCCTACGAGCAGTACTTC,CASSQSGLPSYEQYF
TRBV20-1,NA,NA,TRBJ2-1,TGCAGTGCTAGAGAACGGTACAATGAGCAGTTCTTC,CSARERYNEQFF
TRBV9,NA,few,TRBJ2-1,TGTGCCAGCAGCTCCTTAGGGGGGAGAGGGGACAATGAGCAGTTCTTC,CASSSLGGRGDNEQFF
TRBV28,NA,NA,TRBJ2-1,TGTGCCAGCAGTTCCCGGGCAAGGTACAATGAGCAGTTCTTC,CASSSRARYNEQFF